The T cell receptor beta chain under discussion was sequenced for a study of OX40 agonist ivuxolimab in advanced cancers. As for the study in general: Partial responses were seen in three patients, one with hepatocellular carcinoma and two with cutaneous melanoma.

Exclusion of a patient followed from autoimmune disease history or systemic immunosuppression. V lost 4 bases, J lost 16 bases, and 9 bases stayed unmatched. Germline V gives CDR1 SQVTM, CDR2 ANQGSEA. The CDR3 is made up of 11 amino acids. The data were produced by immunoSEQ multiplex PCR, yet TCRdb's version contains in-frame clones alone and is incomplete. The repertoire holds some 41,000 clones, with 80% to 90% as singletons. The source material was CD4+ or CD8+ T cells sorted from blood, sampled in a trial of the OX40 agonist ivuxolimab. The chain carries TRBV29-1 and TRBJ2-1, with 8 positions matching TRBD2. The TCR sequence derives from an adult with an advanced solid tumor such as melanoma, head and neck, liver or kidney cancer. The CDR3 region has the DNA TGCAGCGTTGTTGACGGGAGGGGATTTTTCTTC. This gives the protein CSVVDGRGFFF.